The rows below give T cell receptor beta chains drawn from one sample of a study of a mutant IDH1 vaccine in newly diagnosed glioma. No antigen has been assigned to these receptors. Only in-frame clones appear in the TCRdb table, and some are missing; sequencing was by immunoSEQ multiplex PCR. This sample carries fewer than 70,000 clones, about 91% of them seen once, and the ten largest clones take approximately 1.9%. The specimen was PBMCs, collected from a glioma patient whose treatment included an IDH1 peptide vaccine. The receptors stem from a man in his forties with glioma. Each CDR3 is given with its conserved first and last residue. The order of the fields is D gene, clone size, V gene, J gene, CDR3 protein, CDR3 DNA. D genes are given only for firm matches. For some rows the clone size is stated as once, few or many, or as a class when expanded; others skip it.

D: TRBD1
size: -
V: TRBV28
J: TRBJ2-2
CDR3: CATCRGTGFGGELFF
DNA: TGTGCCACCTGTCGCGGGACAGGGTTCGGCGGGGAGCTGTTTTTT

D: TRBD2
size: -
V: TRBV2
J: TRBJ2-1
CDR3: CASSVYGRASYNEQFF
DNA: TGTGCCAGCAGTGTGTACGGGAGGGCCTCCTACAATGAGCAGTTCTTC

D: TRBD1
size: -
V: TRBV14
J: TRBJ1-1
CDR3: CASSLLGAQGDTEAFF
DNA: TGTGCCAGCAGCCTACTCGGGGCGCAGGGGGACACTGAAGCTTTCTTT

D: TRBD2
size: -
V: TRBV11-2
J: TRBJ2-5
CDR3: CASSSSGGTQETQYF
DNA: TGTGCCAGCAGCTCTAGCGGGGGCACCCAAGAGACCCAGTACTTC

D: TRBD1
size: -
V: TRBV7-6
J: TRBJ2-3
CDR3: CASSSAGTVRPDTQYF
DNA: TGTGCCAGCAGCTCCGCCGGGACAGTTAGACCAGATACGCAGTATTTT

D: -
size: -
V: TRBV7-6
J: TRBJ2-1
CDR3: CASSSESSRVNEQFF
DNA: TGTGCCAGCAGCTCAGAGAGTAGTAGAGTAAATGAGCAGTTCTTC

D: -
size: -
V: TRBV6-1
J: TRBJ1-4
CDR3: CASSAFLNEKLFF
DNA: TGTGCCAGCAGTGCTTTCCTTAATGAAAAACTGTTTTTT

D: TRBD2
size: -
V: TRBV29-1
J: TRBJ2-1
CDR3: CSARTSGGNEQFF
DNA: TGCAGCGCCCGGACTAGTGGGGGCAATGAGCAGTTCTTC

D: TRBD1
size: -
V: TRBV28
J: TRBJ1-3
CDR3: CASSLQGAYGNTIYF
DNA: TGTGCCAGCAGTCTCCAGGGGGCATATGGAAACACCATATATTTT

D: -
size: once
V: TRBV19
J: TRBJ2-7
CDR3: CASTNRGGADSYEQYF
DNA: TGTGCCAGTACTAACCGGGGTGGGGCAGACTCCTACGAGCAGTACTTC

D: -
size: -
V: TRBV7-7
J: TRBJ2-2
CDR3: CASSRQPNTGELFF
DNA: TGTGCTAGCAGCCGACAACCGAACACCGGGGAGCTGTTTTTT

D: -
size: few
V: TRBV6-4
J: TRBJ2-1
CDR3: CASSDSDDNEQFF
DNA: TGTGCCAGCAGTGACTCGGACGACAATGAGCAGTTCTTC

D: -
size: -
V: TRBV2
J: TRBJ1-5
CDR3: CASSEGQTGIQPQHF
DNA: TGTGCCAGCAGTGAAGGGCAGACAGGTATTCAGCCCCAGCATTTT

D: -
size: -
V: TRBV4-1
J: TRBJ2-1
CDR3: CASSPLLSTGVNEQFF
DNA: TGCGCCAGCAGCCCTTTATTAAGTACGGGAGTAAATGAGCAGTTCTTC

D: -
size: -
V: TRBV2
J: TRBJ1-5
CDR3: CASSVWGYQPQHF
DNA: TGTGCCAGCAGTGTATGGGGGTATCAGCCCCAGCATTTT

D: -
size: -
V: TRBV4-1
J: TRBJ2-2
CDR3: CASSQDWTNTGELFF
DNA: TGCGCCAGCAGCCAAGATTGGACGAACACCGGGGAGCTGTTTTTT

D: -
size: -
V: TRBV30
J: TRBJ1-5
CDR3: CAWSVVGHNQPQHF
DNA: TGTGCCTGGAGTGTAGTCGGACACAATCAGCCCCAGCATTTT

D: -
size: -
V: TRBV20-1
J: TRBJ1-5
CDR3: CSASGQPQHF
DNA: TGCAGTGCTAGTGGTCAGCCCCAGCATTTT

D: -
size: -
V: TRBV7-9
J: TRBJ1-1
CDR3: CASSLGGKEGTEAFF
DNA: TGTGCCAGCAGCTTAGGGGGGAAAGAGGGCACTGAAGCTTTCTTT

D: TRBD2
size: -
V: TRBV5-4
J: TRBJ2-5
CDR3: CASSLGLAGGAPETQYF
DNA: TGTGCCAGCAGCTTGGGGCTAGCGGGGGGAGCTCCGGAGACCCAGTACTTC

D: -
size: -
V: TRBV6-5
J: TRBJ2-7
CDR3: CASSSPLTYEQYF
DNA: TGTGCCAGCAGTTCGCCCCTTACCTACGAGCAGTACTTC

D: TRBD1
size: -
V: TRBV7-2
J: TRBJ2-4
CDR3: CASSWDRTGTAKNIQYF
DNA: TGTGCCAGCAGCTGGGATCGGACAGGGACAGCCAAAAACATTCAGTACTTC

D: -
size: -
V: TRBV30
J: TRBJ1-5
CDR3: CAWSVKALTQPQHF
DNA: TGTGCCTGGAGTGTAAAAGCCCTGACGCAGCCCCAGCATTTT

D: -
size: -
V: TRBV15
J: TRBJ1-2
CDR3: CATSRPGWDYGYTF
DNA: TGTGCCACCAGCAGACCAGGTTGGGACTATGGCTACACCTTC

D: -
size: -
V: TRBV5-1
J: TRBJ2-2
CDR3: CASSLVSGESGQPNTGELFF
DNA: TGCGCCAGCAGCTTGGTTTCGGGGGAATCGGGACAACCGAACACCGGGGAGCTGTTTTTT

D: -
size: -
V: TRBV18
J: TRBJ2-5
CDR3: CASASKGPGKETQYF
DNA: TGTGCCAGCGCCAGTAAAGGTCCGGGCAAAGAGACCCAGTACTTC

D: -
size: -
V: TRBV28
J: TRBJ2-1
CDR3: CASSWENNEQFF
DNA: TGTGCCAGCAGTTGGGAGAACAATGAGCAGTTCTTC

D: TRBD1
size: few
V: TRBV29-1
J: TRBJ2-2
CDR3: CSADRGENTGELFF
DNA: TGCAGCGCGGACAGGGGCGAGAACACCGGGGAGCTGTTTTTT

D: -
size: -
V: TRBV27
J: TRBJ2-1
CDR3: CASSLWKNSYNEQFF
DNA: TGTGCCAGCAGTTTATGGAAGAACTCCTACAATGAGCAGTTCTTC

D: -
size: -
V: TRBV28
J: TRBJ2-6
CDR3: CASGYDSGANVLTF
DNA: TGTGCCAGCGGATATGACTCTGGGGCCAACGTCCTGACTTTC

D: TRBD1
size: once
V: TRBV19
J: TRBJ2-3
CDR3: CASSVWTGTARDTQYF
DNA: TGTGCCAGTAGTGTTTGGACAGGGACCGCAAGAGATACGCAGTATTTT

D: -
size: -
V: TRBV9
J: TRBJ2-7
CDR3: CASSRTGIYAYEQYF
DNA: TGTGCCAGCAGCCGAACAGGGATTTATGCCTACGAGCAGTACTTC

D: -
size: -
V: TRBV11-2
J: TRBJ2-7
CDR3: CASSRTGTNYEQYF
DNA: TGTGCCAGCAGCCGAACCGGGACAAACTACGAGCAGTACTTC

D: -
size: -
V: TRBV18
J: TRBJ1-1
CDR3: CASSPPLGTEAFF
DNA: TGTGCCAGCTCACCACCTTTGGGCACTGAAGCTTTCTTT

D: -
size: few
V: TRBV4-3
J: TRBJ2-7
CDR3: CASSQDADGGLYEQYF
DNA: TGCGCCAGCAGCCAAGATGCTGACGGGGGTTTATACGAGCAGTACTTC

D: -
size: once
V: TRBV7-9
J: TRBJ2-4
CDR3: CASVPLNIQYF
DNA: TGTGCCAGCGTGCCCCTAAACATTCAGTACTTC

D: TRBD1
size: -
V: TRBV4-1
J: TRBJ2-1
CDR3: CASSPASLDRGQQFF
DNA: TGCGCCAGCAGCCCCGCGAGTTTAGACAGGGGTCAGCAGTTCTTC

D: -
size: -
V: TRBV7-6
J: TRBJ2-3
CDR3: CASSLDQADTQYF
DNA: TGTGCCAGCAGCTTGGACCAGGCAGATACGCAGTATTTT

D: -
size: -
V: TRBV7-3
J: TRBJ2-1
CDR3: CASSHYAGREDEQFF
DNA: TGTGCCAGCAGCCACTATGCGGGGCGTGAAGATGAGCAGTTCTTC

D: -
size: -
V: TRBV2
J: TRBJ1-5
CDR3: CASKLRGYQPQHF
DNA: TGTGCCAGCAAACTAAGGGGATATCAGCCCCAGCATTTT